A single sample is the source of the 8 T cell receptor beta chains below, sequenced in a study of radiation and T cells in renal cell carcinoma. As for time point: baseline pretreatment blood. Treatment of the sample: 15 Gy SBRT to primary tumor, nephrectomy 4 weeks later. Profiled with immunoSEQ multiplex PCR; TCRdb holds only in-frame clones, not every one. The sample lists about 130,000 clones, nearly 90% seen once, with around 11% in the top ten. Source: blood, taken from a patient whose treatment included radiotherapy and nephrectomy. These receptors were collected from a woman in her forties or fifties with renal cell carcinoma.

This chain joins TRBV18 and TRBJ1-1; maybe TRBD1 (5 bases). CDR3 length equals 14 residues. Germline V lookup: CDR1 KGHSH, CDR2 LQKENI. V was shortened by 3 bases and J by 2 bases, with 10 bases between the two germline ends. Here the CDR3 reads CASSPGRANTEAFF. CDR3 bases: TGTGCCAGCTCACCGGGCAGGGCAAACACTGAAGCTTTCTTT.

J is TRBJ2-5 and V is TRBV7-9; TRBD2 matches at 10 bases. The germline CDR1 and CDR2 sequences are SEHNR and FQNEAQ (reference sequence). The CDR3 is made up of 15 amino acids. Trimming cost V 1 base and J 5 bases; bases outside gene matches: 4. The CDR3 DNA reads TGTGCCAGCAGCTTAGAGCGGGGGGGCCGCGAGACCCAGTACTTC. Translation gives CASSLERGGRETQYF.

This rearrangement joins TRBV5-6 to TRBJ2-7, with 8 bases aligning to TRBD1. Germline loops: CDR1 SGHDT, CDR2 YYEEEE. The CDR3 has 15 amino acids. J gave up 3 bases and V 0 bases, and 5 bases lay outside the gene matches. The CDR3 is CASSLEDRVFYEQYF. The DNA of the CDR3 is TGTGCCAGCAGCTTGGAGGACAGGGTCTTCTACGAGCAGTACTTC.

In its sample, this clone was seen once. The J gene is TRBJ1-3, the V gene TRBV2; a weak D match, TRBD1 (6 bases). Trimming took 5 bases from V and 3 from J, leaving 14 bases between them. CDR3 length: 15 residues. Germline V gene data show CDR1 as SNHLY and CDR2 as FYNNEI. CDR3 sequence: CASSPQGLGGNTIYF. The CDR3 DNA reads as TGTGCCAGCAGTCCCCAGGGGCTGGGTGGAAACACCATATATTTT.

The rearrangement links TRBV5-5 to TRBJ1-1, with D hard to call. Germline lookup yields CDR1 SGHKS and CDR2 YYEKEE (reference sequence). The CDR3 runs 14 residues. V lost 2 bases and J 0 bases, leaving 8 bases between the germline ends. CDR3 bases: TGTGCCAGCAGCTTTTCCCTCCTGAACACTGAAGCTTTCTTT. It encodes CASSFSLLNTEAFF.

This chain uses TRBV10-3 with TRBJ2-5, with D unclear. Germline V gene data show CDR1 as ENHRY and CDR2 as SYGVKD. V lost 7 bases, J lost 2 bases, and 5 bases lay in between. The CDR3 has 11 residues. CDR3 in DNA: TGTGCCATCAATGGGCAAGAGACCCAGTACTTC. The encoded protein is CAINGQETQYF.

V and J are TRBV7-2 and TRBJ1-1; tentative D call: TRBD1 (5 bases). The germline V and J ends were trimmed by 5 bases and 1 base, with 11 bases remaining between them. The germline V gene encodes CDR1 SGHTA and CDR2 FQGNSA. The CDR3 has 14 amino acids. The CDR3 coding sequence is TGTGCCAGCAGCCCCCCCGGGGCGAACACTGAAGCTTTCTTT. Translating gives CASSPPGANTEAFF.

The chain has TRBV6-5 and TRBJ2-1, with D possibly matching TRBD2 (5 bases). V was shortened by 2 bases and J by 1 base, with 12 bases between the two germline ends. The CDR3 has 16 amino acids. Germline V gene data show CDR1 as MNHEY and CDR2 as SVGAGI. The CDR3 reads CASSYVAGRSYNEQFF. CDR3 sequence (DNA): TGTGCCAGCAGTTACGTGGCGGGCCGATCCTACAATGAGCAGTTCTTC.